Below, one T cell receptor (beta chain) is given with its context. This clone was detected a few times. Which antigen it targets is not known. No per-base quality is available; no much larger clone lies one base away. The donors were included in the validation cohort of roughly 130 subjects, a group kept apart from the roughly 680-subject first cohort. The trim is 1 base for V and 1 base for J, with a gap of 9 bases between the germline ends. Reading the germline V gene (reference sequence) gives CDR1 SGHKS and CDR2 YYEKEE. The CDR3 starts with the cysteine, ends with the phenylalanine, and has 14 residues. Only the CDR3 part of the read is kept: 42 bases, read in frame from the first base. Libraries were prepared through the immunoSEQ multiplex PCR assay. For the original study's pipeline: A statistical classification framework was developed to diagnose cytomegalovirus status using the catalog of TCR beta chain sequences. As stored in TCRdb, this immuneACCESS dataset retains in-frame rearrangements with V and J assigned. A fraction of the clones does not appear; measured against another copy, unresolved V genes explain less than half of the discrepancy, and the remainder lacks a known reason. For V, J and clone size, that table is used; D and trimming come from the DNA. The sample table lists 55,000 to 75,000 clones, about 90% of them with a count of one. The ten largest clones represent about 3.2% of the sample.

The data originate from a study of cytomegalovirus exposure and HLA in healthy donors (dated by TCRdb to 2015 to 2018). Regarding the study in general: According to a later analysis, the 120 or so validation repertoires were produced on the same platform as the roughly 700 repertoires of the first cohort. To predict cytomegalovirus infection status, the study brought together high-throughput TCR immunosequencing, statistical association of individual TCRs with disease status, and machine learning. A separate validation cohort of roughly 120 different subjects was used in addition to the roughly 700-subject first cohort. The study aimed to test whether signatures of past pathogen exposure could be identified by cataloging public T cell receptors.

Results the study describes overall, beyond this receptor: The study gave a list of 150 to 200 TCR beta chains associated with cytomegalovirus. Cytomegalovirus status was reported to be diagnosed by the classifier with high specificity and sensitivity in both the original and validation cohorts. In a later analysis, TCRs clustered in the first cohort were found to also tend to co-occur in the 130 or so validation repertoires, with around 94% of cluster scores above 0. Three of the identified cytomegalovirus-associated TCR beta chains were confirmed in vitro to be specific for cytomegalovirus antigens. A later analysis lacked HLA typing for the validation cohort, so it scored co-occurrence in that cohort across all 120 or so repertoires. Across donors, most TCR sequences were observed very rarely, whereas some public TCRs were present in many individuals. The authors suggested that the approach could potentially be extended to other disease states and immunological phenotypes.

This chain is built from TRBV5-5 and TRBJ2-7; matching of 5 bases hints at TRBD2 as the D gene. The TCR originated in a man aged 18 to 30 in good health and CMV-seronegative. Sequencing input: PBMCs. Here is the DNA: TGTGCCAGCAGCTTGATACCGGGATCCTACGAGCAGTACTTC. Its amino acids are CASSLIPGSYEQYF.